Here is one T cell receptor (beta chain) with its context. This clone was seen a single time. Its specific antigen is unknown. No much larger clonotype is one base removed from it; base qualities were not supplied. Taken from the germline V gene (reference sequence), the CDR1 and CDR2 loops are LNHDA and SQIVND. From V the trimming removes 5 bases and from J it removes 3 bases, while the gene matches leave 3 bases of the junction unaccounted for. The CDR3 runs 13 amino acids, cysteine and phenylalanine included. Just CDR3 DNA is preserved here, 39 bases in frame from base 1. The receptor library was made with the immunoSEQ multiplex PCR assay. The multiplex PCR relied on a mix of 60 forward primers for TCR Vbeta segments and 13 reverse primers for TCR Jbeta segments. The CDR3 region of rearranged TCR beta genes was amplified from genomic DNA by a multiplex PCR assay. Amplified TCR beta libraries were sequenced as 87-base-pair reads on the Illumina HiSeq System. As for the authors' bioinformatics: A later analysis tallied 75 million to 85 million unique TCR beta chains across the roughly 610 repertoires, and some 10 million of those chains were shared by two or more donors. Raw reads were error-corrected and collapsed into unique sequences with a nearest-neighbor algorithm that merged closely related sequences to remove PCR and sequencing errors. To assign V, D and J gene segments, CDR3 sequences were aligned to IMGT reference sequences. For a sequence to be retained, at least a six-nucleotide match to both a V gene segment and a J gene segment was required. A rearrangement counted as productive if the CDR3 had no stop codons and remained in frame with V and J, and every other rearrangement counted as non-productive. CDR3 was defined according to IMGT convention as the region running from the second conserved V-encoded cysteine to the conserved J-encoded phenylalanine. Sequences without an unambiguous match to a single V gene segment were excluded from the earlier analysis of approximately 600 of the donors. In an earlier analysis of a few hundred of the donors, a V segment was called functional when productive rearrangements were above 56.7%, and segregating when the standard deviation between donors exceeded 5%. A statistical classification framework was developed to diagnose cytomegalovirus status using the catalog of TCR beta chain sequences. In a later analysis, V and J genes were assigned by comparing TCR nucleotide sequences against IMGT/GENE-DB human TR gene sequences. In a later analysis, CDR3 sequences and most-parsimonious VDJ recombination scenarios were assigned using the TCRdist pipeline. In a later analysis, every TCR beta chain was defined by the combination of its CDR3 amino acid sequence and its V-gene family, and reads without a unique V-gene family were dropped. To address suspected cross-contamination and a sequencing artifact, a later analysis removed over 500 highly shared, low-generation-probability nucleotide sequences. In a later analysis, a clonal expansion index for each public chain was calculated from normalized within-repertoire ranks of inferred template counts. A later analysis computed generation probabilities with a VDJ recombination model fitted to out-of-frame rearrangements, and checked the results against IGoR. In a later analysis, hypergeometric tests were used to score TCR-TCR, TCR-HLA and TCR-CMV co-occurrence, with a repertoire-size bias correction applied to TCR pairs. A later analysis estimated false discovery rates by permuting HLA or CMV assignments 20 times. In a later analysis, co-occurring TCRs were grouped using DBSCAN, and TCRdist sequence similarity was added for clustering within HLA-allele-positive subsets. Co-occurrence clustering excluded repertoires with fewer than 30,000 or more than 120,000 public chains, plus five with anomalous nucleotide sharing. The table comes from immuneACCESS by way of TCRdb, which keeps in-frame sequences with V and J called. Part of the clones is missing from these tables; in studies checked, under half for an unresolved V gene and the rest for unknown reasons. V and J calls and clone size come straight from that table; D and trimming were deduced from the DNA. The sample table lists some 65,000 clones, less than 75% of them with a count of one. In total, the top ten clones hold around a quarter of the sample.

This sample was included in a study of cytomegalovirus exposure and HLA in healthy donors (TCRdb year 2017). With respect to the entire study: According to an earlier analysis of 587 of the donors, some 170 million T cells yielded roughly 100 million unique TCR beta sequences and less than 300 Gb of sequence data. Roughly 300 gigabases of sequencing data and around 90 million unique TCR sequences made up an early release that covered roughly 670 HLA-typed donors. The genetic ancestry cluster associated with self-reported Caucasian donors included around 76% of the approximately 400 genotyped donors. The study was designed to test whether signatures of past pathogen exposure could be identified by cataloging public T cell receptors. The study used immunosequencing to profile the T cell repertoires of 600 to 850 subjects and linked those repertoires to cytomegalovirus serostatus. Besides the first cohort of around 700 subjects, a separate validation cohort made up of some 110 different subjects was used. To predict cytomegalovirus infection status, the study combined high-throughput TCR immunosequencing, statistical association of individual TCRs with disease status, and machine learning. A later analysis re-analyzed previously published TCR beta repertoires from 550 to 700 donors and added high-resolution HLA genotyping to study TCR occurrence patterns. In the later analysis, no new phenotypic data were used to find candidate immune exposures; instead, reliance was placed on TCR beta sequences and their occurrence across donors. To decide whether each TCR beta V gene segment behaved as functional or pseudogenic, an earlier analysis of some 600 of the donors relied on high-throughput TCR beta sequencing. Donor age, sex, ethnicity and CMV serostatus were compiled alongside the repertoire data. A later genetic analysis used genome-wide SNP genotypes for about 60% of the roughly 700 donors, treating that subset as a discovery cohort. All discovery cohort repertoires had been generated on a single sequencing platform. HLA typing included class I and class II loci at four-digit resolution. Typing coverage differed by locus: A, B, C, DRB1 and DQB1 were typed in about 620-630 donors, DQA1 in about 560, DPA1 in approximately 600, and DPB1 in 472. Five DR-DQ haplotypes were treated as single units for association and clustering because of strong linkage in the cohort. On average, roughly 240,000 unique TCR beta nucleotide sequences were sequenced per donor among 398 genotyped donors of the cohort, with 15% to 20% of those sequences being non-productive.

The study at large found these results: In vitro tests confirmed that a few of the cytomegalovirus-associated TCR beta chains recognize cytomegalovirus antigens. According to a later analysis, parvovirus B19, influenza, CMV and Epstein-Barr virus appeared linked to several top co-occurrence clusters. The only immune exposure information available for the cohort was CMV serostatus. According to a later analysis, TCR association rates differed among HLA loci, with DRB1 alleles showing the most associated TCRs and HLA-C alleles showing the fewest. According to the authors, the approach could potentially be generalized to other disease states and immunological phenotypes. Because counts were too low, more than 15 rarely observed V segments, including chromosome 9 orphons, were left out of the earlier analysis of 500 to 750 of the donors. Compared with the 666-donor mean, donors in an Asian-associated ancestry cluster had fewer N-insertions in productive TCRs, according to a later genetic analysis. Some IMGT-functional V segments, including TRBV6-2 and TRBV6-3, could not be distinguished by the 87-base-pair reads and were therefore excluded. Assigning TCR associations to individual alleles was difficult when HLA alleles, especially DR and DQ, strongly co-occurred. Most CMV-associated TCR beta chains appeared to be HLA-restricted in a later analysis, and the HLA associations seemed to be driven largely by CMV exposure. At a false discovery rate of 0.05, a later analysis linked under 20,000 TCR beta sequences to specific HLA alleles. Because HLA typing was unavailable for some donors at each locus, only the typed subset was used in association tests. The study gave a list of 150 to 200 TCR beta chains associated with cytomegalovirus. An earlier analysis of some 590 of the donors showed that most TCR beta V segments appeared in productive rearrangements either about 87% or about 30% of the time, which broadly matched IMGT annotations. V-gene and J-gene trimming of TCR beta chains was associated with a missense DCLRE1C variant in a later genetic analysis, and the association was replicated in an independent cohort. The classifier was reported to diagnose cytomegalovirus status with high specificity and sensitivity in both the original cohort and the validation cohort. In a later analysis, HLA-associated TCR beta chains showed more clonal expansion and lower generation probabilities than non-associated chains that were equally common. The presence/absence analyses assumed that sequencing depth was roughly uniform across donors, and that assumption may not be true. The cohort was sequenced for TCR beta chains only, and without alpha or paired-chain data the features that could be detected were limited. While some public TCRs were present in many individuals, most TCR sequences turned up only very rarely across donors. The sequencing pipeline was judged likely to have produced a cluster of highly shared sequence variants as a technical artifact. Correlated functional status among segregating V segments might reflect linkage disequilibrium, but an unknown experimental factor could not be ruled out. A further reported finding was that TCR beta sequences accurately predicted the HLA-A and HLA-B alleles for most subjects in the first cohort.

The cohort was made up of 500 to 850 healthy bone marrow donors. All cohort members were sampled while nominally healthy, although unrecorded immune exposures were likely present. The donor was CMV seropositive and belonged to the group of more than 250 seropositive cohort members. Every donor gave a peripheral blood sample, and the peripheral blood mononuclear cells from that sample were used for TCR beta sequencing. The Qiagen DNeasy Blood Extraction Kit was used to extract genomic DNA from the blood cell samples. The TCR was taken from a man aged 45-65 years in good health and CMV-seropositive. What was sequenced was PBMCs. The rearrangement combines TRBV19 with TRBJ2-7; 8 junctional bases match TRBD2. The sequence in DNA is TGTGCCAGTAGTCGGACTAGCAGCTACGAGCAGTACTTC. It encodes CASSRTSSYEQYF.